This TCR beta chain was sequenced during a study of blood T cell repertoires in COVID-19 (dated by TCRdb to 2020 to 2022). Background on the whole study: Samples covering the acute and convalescent phases of COVID-19 were provided by collaborators in the United States, Italy and Spain. The material from the prospective study consisted of cDNA or gDNA derived from T cells, B-cell-depleted T cells, or PBMCs. The dataset comprised deeply sampled blood TCRbeta repertoires from subjects exposed to, actively infected with, or recovered from COVID-19. The repertoires were made available in a free public database intended to serve as a resource for research on the immune response to SARS-CoV-2. Samples were obtained from the ongoing ImmuneRACE study (first 160 participants) and from 1,000 to 1,500 subjects provided by 6 global collaborators. The sample metadata nearly always contained a de-identified subject ID, COVID-19 status, age in years and sex. Where available, HLA class I and class II types were obtained from metadata supplied by the sample provider rather than from assay-based typing. Points the paper makes about the study in general: The amount of clinical and demographic metadata varied by source and participant and was provided uncurated.

For this clone: What antigen it recognizes has not been identified. Within one base of it there is no much larger clone, and no base qualities were kept.

The immunoSEQ Assay, a bias-controlled multiplex PCR, was used to amplify TCRbeta CDR3 regions from genomic DNA. The authors' pipeline ran thus. Within the assay, amplification of reference gene primers was used to estimate how many nucleated cells each sample contained. To quantify the absolute abundance of each unique TCRbeta CDR3 rearrangement, sequence reads were collapsed and filtered. For each sample, productive Simpson clonality was calculated as the square root of Simpson's diversity index over productive rearrangements. What TCRdb holds here is the immuneACCESS table cut down to in-frame rearrangements. Part of the clones is not present; checked against another copy, under half of the missing clones reflect an unresolved V gene, and the others are unexplained. Clonal size and the V and J genes are those of that table, whereas D and trimming came from the DNA. This sample gives 150,000 to 200,000 clones in total; around 83% of them show up just once. The ten most abundant clones make up 6.5% to 8.5% of the sample.

At one collaborating source in Seattle, patients were enrolled during active infection and were followed longitudinally through the course of disease. Collaborating institutions collected whole blood in K2EDTA tubes following their own protocols. For TCRbeta analysis, collaborator samples were shipped as frozen whole blood, as isolated PBMCs, or as DNA extracted from either sample type. The germline ends are 12 bases apart after V is trimmed by 3 bases and J by 0 bases. CDR1 and CDR2 (SGHDN, FVKESK) derive from the germline V gene. The CDR3 covers 16 residues, taking in both the cysteine and the phenylalanine. Of the read, only the CDR3 DNA is kept; its 48 bases are in frame from base 1.

Rearrangement joined TRBV14 to TRBJ2-1; a tentative D call is TRBD2 (5 bases match). The sequence was obtained from a woman between 65 and 79 years old with COVID-19, enrolled during active disease. The sequenced sample consisted of peripheral blood. The CDR3 protein is CASSQGGLISYNEQFF. The nucleotide sequence reads as follows: TGTGCCAGCAGCCAGGGCGGGCTCATCTCCTACAATGAGCAGTTCTTC. Reference TRBV14 and TRBJ2-1 proteins supply the regions before and after the CDR3; the full variable domain is: EAGVTQFPSHSVIEKGQTVTLRCDPISGHDNLYWYRRVMGKEIKFLLHFVKESKQDESGMPNNRFLAERTGGTYSTLKVQPAELEDSGVYFCASSQGGLISYNEQFFGPGTRLTVL.